These 26 T cell receptor beta chains came from one sample sequenced in a study of CD8 T cells in Susac syndrome. Random hexamers primed reverse transcription of about 0.45 to 1 ug RNA. TCRdb ran MiXCR on the immunoSEQ multiplex PCR reads and lists one entry per CDR3 protein. The sample lists roughly 180,000 distinct CDR3 sequences, approximately 94% occurring once. Sequenced: CD4+ T cells from PBMCs. The receptors come from a human donor in good health.

This clonotype was seen just once. The CDR3 loop is CATAGGPEKTQYF. The CDR3 DNA reads TGTGCCACCGCGGGAGGGCCGGAAAAGACCCAGTACTTC. The chain couples TRBV12-3 or TRBV12-4 to TRBJ2-5; 9 bases match TRBD2. V lost 10 bases to trimming and J lost 6 bases; unmatched junction nucleotides: 9. CDR3 length equals 13 residues.

This clonotype was recorded once. The chain couples TRBV12-3 or TRBV12-4 to TRBJ2-5; D possibly matches TRBD1 or TRBD2 (5 bases each). V dropped 6 bases and J dropped 2 bases, with 10 bases sitting between them. CDR3 length: 13 residues. The CDR3: CASRPGPQETQYF. The CDR3 nucleotides read TGTGCCAGCAGGCCGGGACCTCAAGAGACCCAGTACTTC.

This clonotype was picked up one time. The chain is built from TRBV15 and TRBJ1-4; D is unresolved. CDR1 is LNHNV and CDR2 is YYDKDF in the germline V gene (reference sequence). CDR3 size: 15 residues. V was shortened by 1 base and J by 8 bases, with 14 bases between the two germline ends. The CDR3 protein is CATSRGGLGEEKLFF. CDR3 nucleotide sequence: TGTGCCACCAGCAGAGGAGGCCTTGGAGAGGAAAAACTGTTTTTT.

The V call is TRBV20-1, the J call TRBJ2-1, with 8 bases identical to TRBD2. After removal of 0 bases from V and 7 bases from J, the junction contained 5 bases not matched to a gene. Looked up from germline, CDR1 is DFQATT and CDR2 is SNEGSKA (reference sequence). The CDR3 extends over 14 amino acids. Here the CDR3 reads CSARDLAGPNEQFF. In nucleotides, the CDR3 is TGCAGTGCTAGAGATCTAGCGGGCCCTAATGAGCAGTTCTTC.

This clonotype was observed once. V and J are TRBV24-1 and TRBJ2-3; the D call may be TRBD1 or TRBD2 (5 bases each). CDR1 is KGHDR, CDR2 SFDVKD, per germline. Deletions cut 5 bases from V and 3 bases from J, with 14 bases between. The CDR3 has 15 amino acids. Here the CDR3 DNA reads TGTGCCACCAGTGTCAGGGCGGAGGTGACAGATACGCAGTATTTT. Protein sequence: CATSVRAEVTDTQYF.

V and J are TRBV7-9 and TRBJ2-5; D is perhaps TRBD1 (6 bases). The germline CDR1 and CDR2 sequences are SEHNR and FQNEAQ (reference sequence). CDR3 length: 15 residues. V gave up 8 bases and J gave up 4 bases, with 20 bases separating them. The DNA for the CDR3 is TGTGCCAGCTCGACAACACAGGGAAGGAGAGAGACCCAGTACTTC. As protein: CASSTTQGRRETQYF. The full variable domain, its missing parts supplied by reference TRBV7-9 and TRBJ2-5, is DTGVSQNPRHKITKRGQNVTFRCDPISEHNRLYWYRQTLGQGPEFLTYFQNEAQLEKSRLLSDRFSAERPKGSFSTLEIQRTEQGDSAMYLCASSTTQGRRETQYFGPGTRLLVL.

This clonotype was counted once. The genes are TRBV9 and TRBJ2-5; TRBD1 might be the D (5 bases). The V end lost 4 bases, the J end lost 9 bases, and 19 bases lay between the germline ends. CDR3 size: 14 residues. Germline CDR1 reads SGDLS; CDR2 reads YYNGEE. The CDR3 loop is CASSPRGGAQPQYF. The CDR3 DNA reads TGTGCCAGCAGCCCGCGCGGTGGGGCCCAGCCCCAGTACTTC.

The CDR3 coding sequence is TGTGCCAGCAGCCCTCGGACAGGGGGTGGCAATGAGCAGTTCTTC. It specifies CASSPRTGGGNEQFF. This chain connects TRBV9 to TRBJ2-1; TRBD1 matches 10 bases. V lost 4 bases, J lost 6 bases, and 7 bases stayed unmatched. Germline V gene lookup returns CDR1 SGDLS and CDR2 YYNGEE. CDR3 length: 15 residues. The complete variable domain, with remaining parts taken from reference TRBV9 and TRBJ2-1, reads DSGVTQTPKHLITATGQRVTLRCSPRSGDLSVYWYQQSLDQGLQFLIQYYNGEERAKGNILERFSAQQFPDLHSELNLSSLELGDSALYFCASSPRTGGGNEQFFGPGTRLTVL.

The chain recombines TRBV28 with TRBJ2-7; D might be TRBD1 or TRBD2, each matching 5 bases. V lost 3 bases to trimming and J lost 6 bases, with 15 bases between them. Germline V gene sequence: CDR1 MDHEN, CDR2 SYDVKM. The CDR3 covers 14 residues. CDR3 residues: CASSLHNPRGEQYF. The CDR3 nucleotides read TGTGCCAGCAGTTTGCATAATCCGAGGGGCGAGCAGTACTTC. Full variable domain (remainder filled in from reference TRBV28 and TRBJ2-7): DVKVTQSSRYLVKRTGEKVFLECVQDMDHENMFWYRQDPGLGLRLIYFSYDVKMKEKGDIPEGYSVSREKKERFSLILESASTNQTSMYLCASSLHNPRGEQYFGPGTRLTVT.

CDR3 nucleotide sequence: TGTGCCAGCAGCTCGGGACTAGCAGGTTCCCAAGGGTACTTC. It translates to CASSSGLAGSQGYF. The chain combines TRBV7-2 with TRBJ2-5; 9 bases fit TRBD2. V lost 4 bases to trimming and J lost 13 bases; unmatched junction nucleotides: 13. Per the germline V gene, CDR1 is SGHTA and CDR2 is FQGNSA. The CDR3 loop spans 14 amino acids.

This clonotype was observed a single time. The chain has TRBV2 and TRBJ1-2; D remains ambiguous. The CDR3 loop spans 13 amino acids. Per germline, CDR1 SNHLY and CDR2 FYNNEI. The ends were cut back, 1 base at V and 4 bases at J, with 7 bases in the middle. Written as DNA, the CDR3 is TGTGCCAGCAGTGAAGTAGGAAGCTATGGCTACACCTTC. Translation gives CASSEVGSYGYTF.

The rearrangement links TRBV19 to TRBJ1-5; no reliable D call. This CDR3 has 13 residues. Germline values: CDR1 LNHDA, CDR2 SQIVND (reference sequence). Trimming removed 5 bases from V and 8 bases from J, with 13 bases in between. CDR3 amino acids: CASSFSPGEPQHF. The CDR3 DNA sequence: TGTGCCAGTAGTTTCTCCCCTGGAGAGCCCCAGCATTTT.

The chain uses TRBV6-5 and TRBJ2-1; 12 bases fit TRBD2. Germline V lookup: CDR1 MNHEY, CDR2 SVGAGI. This CDR3 is 15 amino acids long. V shed 2 bases, J shed 8 bases, and the junction held 4 bases outside the gene matches. This CDR3 reads CASSYDGLAGYEQFF. The CDR3 region has the DNA TGTGCCAGCAGTTACGACGGACTAGCGGGATATGAGCAGTTCTTC.

A single count supports this clonotype. The J gene is TRBJ2-7, the V gene TRBV3-1; 8 bases match TRBD2. Per germline, CDR1 LGHDT and CDR2 YNNKEL (reference sequence). Trimming at V came to 4 bases and at J to 5 bases, leaving 4 bases not matched to a gene. The CDR3 is 13 residues long. The CDR3 loop reads CASSRSGSNEQYF. The CDR3 DNA reads TGTGCCAGCAGCCGGAGCGGGAGTAACGAGCAGTACTTC.

This clonotype was seen once. The genes are TRBV14 and TRBJ2-5; D might be TRBD2 (6 bases). Trimming took 0 bases from V and 4 from J, leaving 9 bases between them. The CDR3 contains 14 residues. Germline CDR1 and CDR2: SGHDN and FVKESK. CDR3 coding DNA: TGTGCCAGCAGCCAAGATAGCGGCCGAGAGACCCAGTACTTC. Its translation is CASSQDSGRETQYF.

The V call is TRBV5-1, the J call TRBJ1-1; D is unclear. Germline CDR1 reads SGHRS; CDR2 reads YFSETQ. The CDR3 length is 12 residues. With 4 bases removed from V and 3 bases from J, the gap between germline ends came to 7 bases. CDR3 coding DNA: TGCGCCAGCAGCATGGATTACACTGAAGCTTTCTTT. Protein sequence: CASSMDYTEAFF.

The genes are TRBV3-1 and TRBJ2-7; 7 bases line up with TRBD1. Looked up from germline, CDR1 is LGHDT and CDR2 is YNNKEL (reference sequence). V shed 1 base, J shed 0 bases, and the junction held 3 bases outside the gene matches. CDR3 length equals 15 residues. The CDR3 spells CASSQGWDSSYEQYF. In DNA form, the CDR3 reads TGTGCCAGCAGCCAAGGTTGGGACAGCTCCTACGAGCAGTACTTC.

The chain joins TRBV9 to TRBJ2-1, with a tentative D call TRBD1 (6 bases). V was pared by 3 bases and J by 5 bases, with 15 bases between. The CDR3 runs 15 residues. Germline V gene data show CDR1 as SGDLS and CDR2 as YYNGEE. The CDR3 DNA sequence: TGTGCCAGCAGCGGGGGACACAAGCTAAACAATGAGCAGTTCTTC. It encodes CASSGGHKLNNEQFF.

The chain combines TRBV2 with TRBJ1-1; no reliable D call. Trimming took off 6 bases at V and 1 base at J, with 9 bases between the two ends. The germline V gene encodes CDR1 SNHLY and CDR2 FYNNEI. The CDR3 is 13 residues long. The CDR3 region is CASRMRPNTEAFF. The CDR3 DNA sequence: TGTGCCAGCAGAATGAGACCGAACACTGAAGCTTTCTTT.

This chain connects TRBV9 to TRBJ1-3, with D perhaps TRBD1 (5 bases). The V and J ends lost 4 bases and 15 bases respectively, with 26 bases between them. The CDR3 runs to 15 residues. Per the germline V gene, CDR1 is SGDLS and CDR2 is YYNGEE. CDR3 coding DNA: TGTGCCAGCAGCACCGAGGGGAGTTGGACGGCTAGAAAATATTTT. It is translated as CASSTEGSWTARKYF.

The chain recombines TRBV7-2 with TRBJ2-3; D uncertain. The germline V gene encodes CDR1 SGHTA and CDR2 FQGNSA. The CDR3 runs 14 residues. Trimming stripped 5 bases from V and 0 bases from J, with 9 bases between. The CDR3 reads CASSPLHSTDTQYF. The CDR3 DNA follows: TGTGCCAGCAGCCCTTTGCATAGCACAGATACGCAGTATTTT. Looking up the rest from reference TRBV7-2 and TRBJ2-3 gives the full variable domain: GAGVSQSPSNKVTEKGKDVELRCDPISGHTALYWYRQSLGQGLEFLIYFQGNSAPDKSGLPSDRFSAERTGGSVSTLTIQRTQQEDSAVYLCASSPLHSTDTQYFGPGTRLTVL.

The V gene is TRBV27, the J gene TRBJ1-2; 10 bases map to TRBD1. The ends lost 6 bases at V and 6 bases at J; junction bases unmatched: 7. The CDR3 loop spans 14 amino acids. Germline lookup yields CDR1 MNHEY and CDR2 SMNVEV (reference sequence). For the CDR3, the DNA is TGTGCCAGCAGCCTGGACAGGGGGGTACATGGCTACACCTTC. Its protein is CASSLDRGVHGYTF.

The V and J genes are TRBV7-2 and TRBJ2-5, with 7 bases aligning to TRBD1. V lost 0 bases and J lost 2; bases outside the gene matches: 3. Germline V gives CDR1 SGHTA, CDR2 FQGNSA. The CDR3 has 15 residues. CDR3 in amino acids: CASSLAGRGQETQYF. CDR3 sequence (DNA): TGTGCCAGCAGCTTAGCGGGCAGGGGGCAAGAGACCCAGTACTTC.

The rearrangement uses TRBV14 and TRBJ1-1, with 7 bases that match TRBD1. CDR1 is SGHDN and CDR2 is FVKESK in the germline V gene. The CDR3 sequence is 14 residues long. V dropped 5 bases and J dropped 5; count of bases not matched to a gene: 8. The CDR3: CASSGQVWGTEAFF. The CDR3 DNA reads as TGTGCCAGCAGCGGACAGGTTTGGGGAACTGAAGCTTTCTTT.

This chain links TRBV6-5 with TRBJ2-3; possibly TRBD1 or TRBD2 for D (5 bases each). The CDR3 consists of 12 residues. Germline CDR1 MNHEY, CDR2 SVGAGI. Trimming took off 6 bases at V and 9 bases at J, with 13 bases between the two ends. The DNA for the CDR3 is TGTGCCAGCAGACGGGACCCCGACACGCAGTATTTT. It specifies CASRRDPDTQYF.

This clonotype has just one count. The chain carries TRBV4-2 and TRBJ2-3; no reliable D call. Germline values: CDR1 LGHNA, CDR2 YNFKEQ. V was shortened by 0 bases and J by 6 bases, with 13 bases between the two germline ends. CDR3 length: 15 amino acids. Here the CDR3 DNA reads TGTGCCAGCAGCCAAGAGTACTGGGCTGGGGATACGCAGTATTTT. It codes for CASSQEYWAGDTQYF.